In its sample, the clone carrying this T cell receptor beta chain was seen a few times. V shed 1 base, J shed 4 bases, and the junction held 9 bases outside the gene matches. The CDR3 consists of 18 residues. The germline V gene has CDR1 SQVTM and CDR2 ANQGSEA. This specimen belongs to a study of blood T cells in healthy people across ages. Together with a sample-barcoded 5' primer, a J-beta primer mix was included in a second PCR lasting about 6 to 11 cycles. One entry per CDR3 protein results from TCRdb running MiXCR on the 5' RACE reads. In the table there are 1.5 million to 2 million distinct CDR3 sequences, almost 35% of which are singletons.

The sequence derives from a woman in her thirties in good health. The V call is TRBV29-1, the J call TRBJ2-6, with 11 bases that match TRBD2. The sample comprised blood. CDR3 region: CSVEGVSGRGGGANVLTF. The CDR3, as DNA: TGCAGCGTTGAAGGGGTTAGCGGGAGGGGAGGCGGGGCCAACGTCCTGACTTTC.